These 7 T cell receptor beta chains were all obtained from the same sample, sequenced in a study of cytomegalovirus exposure and HLA in healthy donors. It was with 60 Vbeta and 13 Jbeta primers that the PCR ran. TCRdb keeps only in-frame clones here, not all; method: immunoSEQ multiplex PCR. The table records roughly 140,000 clones, roughly 80% of them present only once. Sample: PBMCs. All receptors come from a female donor in good health and CMV-seronegative.

This rearrangement joins TRBV6-5 to TRBJ2-5, with TRBD1 as a possible D gene (6 bases). Germline loops: CDR1 MNHEY, CDR2 SVGAGI. With 6 bases removed from V and 7 bases from J, the gap between germline ends came to 15 bases. The CDR3 loop spans 13 amino acids. The CDR3 region is CASRQGREGTQYF. The CDR3 bases are TGTGCCAGCAGGCAGGGGAGAGAGGGGACCCAGTACTTC.

The rearrangement links TRBV4-1 to TRBJ2-1; weak D call: TRBD1 (6 bases). Germline V gives CDR1 MGHRA, CDR2 YSYEKL. There are 15 residues in the CDR3. V lost 1 base and J 2 bases, leaving 9 bases between the germline ends. The CDR3 bases are TGCGCCAGCAGCCAAGTAAAGGGGGCCTACAATGAGCAGTTCTTC. It yields the protein CASSQVKGAYNEQFF.

This clone occurred once. The V gene is TRBV30, the J gene TRBJ2-1; 10 bases are a match to TRBD1. Germline loops: CDR1 GTSNPN, CDR2 SVGIG (reference sequence). The CDR3 runs 14 residues. V trimming: 3 bases; J trimming: 9 bases; junction bases outside the gene matches: 8. The CDR3, as DNA: TGTGCCTGGAGGGGACAGGGGCGCAGAAGTGAGCAGTTCTTC. Residues: CAWRGQGRRSEQFF.

This chain connects TRBV25-1 to TRBJ1-2, with a weak D call TRBD1 (5 bases). With 8 bases removed from V and 4 bases from J, the gap between germline ends came to 14 bases. Germline-derived CDR1 and CDR2 are MGHDK and SYGVNS. CDR3 length: 13 residues. In DNA, the CDR3 is TGTGCCAGCTCCCGGGGGGGAAGCTATGGCTACACCTTC. This encodes CASSRGGSYGYTF.

This chain connects TRBV6-4 to TRBJ2-2; TRBD2 is a possible D gene (5 bases). This CDR3 is 15 amino acids long. CDR1 MRHNA and CDR2 SNTAGT come from the germline V gene. V was trimmed by 5 bases and J by 4 bases, leaving 14 bases between them. This CDR3 reads CASSPGLTFTGELFF. DNA for the CDR3: TGTGCCAGCAGTCCCGGACTGACATTCACCGGGGAGCTGTTTTTT.

As DNA, the CDR3 is TGTGCCAGCAGCGCCGACAGGGCGGCGGGCACTGAAGCTTTCTTT. It specifies CASSADRAAGTEAFF. The chain links TRBV7-8 to TRBJ1-1; the match to TRBD1 covers 7 bases. This CDR3 comprises 15 residues. The germline V gene has CDR1 SGHVS and CDR2 FQNEAQ. V was pared by 5 bases and J by 4 bases, with 10 bases of the junction left unmatched.

The rearrangement uses TRBV19 and TRBJ2-1; 12 bases agree with TRBD2. The CDR3 consists of 13 residues. Germline V gene sequence: CDR1 LNHDA, CDR2 SQIVND (reference sequence). Losses at the gene ends were 7 bases for V and 10 bases for J; bases not matched to a gene: 5. The CDR3 spells CASNLAGGPEQFF. CDR3 coding DNA: TGTGCCAGTAACCTAGCGGGAGGGCCGGAGCAGTTCTTC.